The 18 T cell receptor beta chains reported below all come from one sample, sequenced in a study of control samples from healthy donors and cancer patients. Method: immunoSEQ multiplex PCR; TCRdb's copy keeps in-frame clones and lacks some. The sample is made up of approximately 190,000 clones, and the top ten hold under 2.5% of it. Sequenced input: blood. These receptors came from a woman aged 25 to 39 in good health.

The gene calls are TRBV10-2 and TRBJ1-1, with 7 bases fitting TRBD1. The germline gives CDR1 WSHSY, CDR2 SAAADI. Trimming removed 11 bases from V and 4 bases from J; junction bases left unmatched: 25. CDR3 length: 18 residues. CDR3 coding DNA: TGCGCCTCCCTCCAGATCCCCAGGGGGAGGAGGGAGGGCACTGAAGCTTTCTTT. The encoded protein is CASLQIPRGRREGTEAFF.

This chain links TRBV28 with TRBJ2-7; D gene ambiguous. Per the germline V gene, CDR1 is MDHEN and CDR2 is SYDVKM. V lost 2 bases to trimming and J lost 2 bases, with 7 bases between them. The length of the CDR3 is 13 residues. The CDR3 loop is CASSLKAPYEQYF. In nucleotides, the CDR3 is TGTGCCAGCAGTTTAAAAGCCCCCTACGAGCAGTACTTC.

The V gene is TRBV19, the J gene TRBJ1-2; 10 positions agree with TRBD1. Germline-derived CDR1 and CDR2 are LNHDA and SQIVND (reference sequence). CDR3 length equals 17 residues. V shed 4 bases and J 4 bases; nucleotides not matched to a gene: 12. The DNA of the CDR3 is TGTGCCAGTAGTAGATACCGACAGGGGGCGCGAGGCTATGGCTACACCTTC. It specifies CASSRYRQGARGYGYTF.

V gene TRBV7-9 combines with J gene TRBJ2-7; a possible D gene is TRBD1 (6 bases). The CDR3 is 15 amino acids. Per the germline V gene, CDR1 is SEHNR and CDR2 is FQNEAQ (reference sequence). V was shortened by 4 bases and J by 7 bases, with 20 bases between the two germline ends. The CDR3 spells CASSSGQPLMGEQYF. The CDR3 DNA is TGTGCCAGCAGCTCCGGACAGCCACTTATGGGGGAGCAGTACTTC.

The J gene is TRBJ1-6, the V gene TRBV27, with TRBD1 as a possible D gene (5 bases). CDR1 MNHEY and CDR2 SMNVEV come from the germline V gene (reference sequence). Deletions cut 2 bases from V and 5 bases from J, with 10 bases between. This CDR3 is built from 15 residues. CDR3 coding DNA: TGTGCCAGCAGTTTAGATTGGGGGAATAATTCACCCCTCCACTTT. As protein: CASSLDWGNNSPLHF.

The chain combines TRBV27 with TRBJ1-1, with D possibly being TRBD1 (6 bases). The length of the CDR3 is 13 residues. The germline CDR1 and CDR2 sequences are MNHEY and SMNVEV (reference sequence). Trimming removed 2 bases from V and 11 bases from J, with 15 bases in between. In DNA form, the CDR3 reads TGTGCCAGCAGTTTAGGGTTAGGGGGTTTTGCTTTCTTT. It specifies CASSLGLGGFAFF.

The rearrangement links TRBV5-5 to TRBJ1-5; 8 bases agree with TRBD1. This CDR3 has 15 residues. Trimming took 0 bases from V and 7 from J; bases not matched to a gene: 6. Germline loops: CDR1 SGHKS, CDR2 YYEKEE (reference sequence). Here the CDR3 reads CASSLVGQGRQPQHF. The CDR3 nucleotides read TGTGCCAGCAGCTTGGTTGGACAGGGTAGACAGCCCCAGCATTTT.

The rearrangement joins TRBV5-1 to TRBJ1-3; 8 nucleotides line up with TRBD1. The V gene end was trimmed by 7 bases and the J gene end by 0 bases; junction bases not matched to a gene: 9. This CDR3 is 16 amino acids long. Germline CDR1 and CDR2: SGHRS and YFSETQ. The CDR3 is CASHDQGATSGNTIYF. CDR3 bases: TGCGCCAGCCACGATCAGGGGGCCACCTCTGGAAACACCATATATTTT.

The chain recombines TRBV7-2 with TRBJ1-1, with unresolved D. The CDR3 has 17 residues. Germline V CDR1 and CDR2: SGHTA, FQGNSA. V lost 2 bases to trimming and J lost 2 bases, with 18 bases between them. DNA of the CDR3: TGTGCCAGCAGCTTACTACTGGGTTCGGGGAAAAACACTGAAGCTTTCTTT. This encodes CASSLLLGSGKNTEAFF.

This chain links TRBV3-1 (or the pseudogene TRBV3-2) with TRBJ2-5, with D tentatively TRBD2 (7 bases). Trimming stripped 4 bases from V and 4 bases from J, with 16 bases between. Germline V CDR1 and CDR2: LGHDT, YNNKEL (reference sequence). The CDR3 has 15 amino acids. The CDR3 region has the DNA TGTGCCAGCAGCCCTCAAACGGGGGGCGGAGAGACCCAGTACTTC. Translation gives CASSPQTGGGETQYF.

J is TRBJ1-4 and V is TRBV5-1; D may be TRBD1 (6 bases). From germline, CDR1 is SGHRS and CDR2 YFSETQ. V gave up 4 bases and J gave up 5 bases, with 9 bases separating them. There are 13 residues in the CDR3. CDR3 loop: CASSRDKNEKLFF. CDR3 in DNA: TGCGCCAGCAGCCGGGACAAGAATGAAAAACTGTTTTTT.

The chain joins TRBV7-3 to TRBJ2-1; D is ambiguous. Germline CDR1 and CDR2: SGHTA and FQGTGA. Trimming removed 1 base from V and 9 bases from J, with 7 bases in between. CDR3 length: 12 residues. In nucleotides, the CDR3 is TGTGCCAGCAGCTTAATGGGGTCTGAGCAGTTCTTC. Encoded protein: CASSLMGSEQFF.

The chain employs TRBV28 and TRBJ2-4, with D unclear. CDR1 is MDHEN and CDR2 is SYDVKM in the germline V gene. The germline V and J ends were trimmed by 3 bases and 0 bases, with 15 bases remaining between them. This CDR3 is built from 17 residues. The CDR3 bases are TGTGCCAGCAGTTTGCTGGGTCTATCGGGAGCCAAAAACATTCAGTACTTC. Its translation is CASSLLGLSGAKNIQYF.

The rearrangement joins TRBV11-2 to TRBJ2-3; a possible D gene is TRBD1 (5 bases). In germline, CDR1 is SGHAT, CDR2 FQNNGV. V shed 1 base and J shed 6 bases, with 8 bases lying between them. The CDR3 has 13 residues. CDR3 protein: CASSLGTWDTQYF. CDR3 in DNA: TGTGCCAGCAGCTTAGGGACATGGGATACGCAGTATTTT. Filled out from reference TRBV11-2 and TRBJ2-3, the complete variable domain reads EAGVAQSPRYKIIEKRQSVAFWCNPISGHATLYWYQQILGQGPKLLIQFQNNGVVDDSQLPKDRFSAERLKGVDSTLKIQPAKLEDSAVYLCASSLGTWDTQYFGPGTRLTVL.

This chain links TRBV27 with TRBJ1-2; weak D call: TRBD1 (6 bases). Germline-derived CDR1 and CDR2 are MNHEY and SMNVEV (reference sequence). The V end was cut by 6 bases, the J end by 8 bases, with 13 bases between. There are 12 residues in the CDR3. CDR3 sequence reads: CASRRETGGYTF. In nucleotides, the CDR3 is TGTGCCAGCAGGAGGGAGACAGGCGGCTACACCTTC.

V is TRBV19 and J is TRBJ2-7; D perhaps matches TRBD1 (6 bases). The CDR3 is 12 amino acids. The germline gives CDR1 LNHDA, CDR2 SQIVND (reference sequence). V shed 9 bases and J shed 2 bases, with 11 bases lying between them. The CDR3 loop reads CASSDSPYEQYF. CDR3 DNA: TGTGCCAGCTCGGACAGTCCCTACGAGCAGTACTTC.

The chain links TRBV4-1 to TRBJ2-3, with D possibly being TRBD2 (5 bases). The V end was cut by 4 bases, the J end by 3 bases, with 14 bases between. Germline V gene lookup returns CDR1 MGHRA and CDR2 YSYEKL. This CDR3 spans 15 amino acids. The CDR3 loop reads CASSRGLTNTDTQYF. The CDR3 DNA reads as TGCGCCAGCAGCCGAGGACTGACCAATACAGATACGCAGTATTTT.

CDR3 in amino acids: CASSQEAGSGANVLTF. Written as DNA, the CDR3 is TGTGCCAGCAGCCAAGAAGCGGGCTCTGGGGCCAACGTCCTGACTTTC. The chain couples TRBV4-2 to TRBJ2-6, with D maybe TRBD2 (6 bases). The CDR3 length is 16 residues. The germline gives CDR1 LGHNA, CDR2 YNFKEQ. V lost 0 bases to trimming and J lost 0 bases, with 6 bases between them.